This is a list of T cell receptor beta chains from one sample in a study of blood T cell repertoires in COVID-19. Profiled with immunoSEQ multiplex PCR; TCRdb holds only in-frame clones, not every one. Of tens of thousands of clones in the sample, under 95% were seen once. Source material: peripheral blood. The receptors were gathered from a human donor with active COVID-19. The donor label of this sample is uncertain. Both conserved end residues are part of each CDR3. Fields, in order: V gene, CDR3 length, clone size, D gene, J gene, CDR3 protein, CDR3 DNA. A D gene is named only where the DNA matches it firmly. Size is omitted from some rows. Given values are once, few, many or a class for expanded clones.

v_gene: TRBV7-2
len: 14
abundance: -
d_gene: -
j_gene: TRBJ2-7
CDR3aa: CASSLRQDSYEQYF
CDR3nt: TGTGCCAGCAGCCTGCGACAGGACTCCTACGAGCAGTACTTC

v_gene: TRBV7-2
len: 16
abundance: -
d_gene: -
j_gene: TRBJ1-2
CDR3aa: CASSLARQGALYGYTF
CDR3nt: TGTGCCAGCAGCTTAGCGCGGCAGGGCGCTTTGTATGGCTACACCTTC

v_gene: TRBV24-1
len: 15
abundance: -
d_gene: TRBD1
j_gene: TRBJ2-3
CDR3aa: CATSETRGRTDTQYF
CDR3nt: TGTGCCACCAGTGAGACGAGGGGGCGCACAGATACGCAGTATTTT

v_gene: TRBV5-4
len: 14
abundance: once
d_gene: -
j_gene: TRBJ2-3
CDR3aa: CASLFSGLPDTQYF
CDR3nt: TGTGCCAGCCTTTTCTCTGGACTCCCAGATACGCAGTATTTT

v_gene: TRBV2
len: 16
abundance: once
d_gene: TRBD1
j_gene: TRBJ2-6
CDR3aa: CASSGTGGAGANVLTF
CDR3nt: TGTGCCAGCAGTGGGACAGGGGGCGCTGGGGCCAACGTCCTGACTTTC

v_gene: TRBV2
len: 17
abundance: -
d_gene: TRBD1
j_gene: TRBJ1-2
CDR3aa: CASSEVRTGALFYGYTF
CDR3nt: TGTGCCAGCAGTGAAGTTAGGACAGGGGCTTTATTCTATGGCTACACCTTC

v_gene: TRBV7-9
len: 15
abundance: -
d_gene: TRBD1
j_gene: TRBJ2-1
CDR3aa: CASSLAGGQGDEQFF
CDR3nt: TGTGCCAGCAGCTTAGCGGGGGGACAGGGCGATGAGCAGTTCTTC

v_gene: TRBV27
len: 14
abundance: -
d_gene: -
j_gene: TRBJ2-1
CDR3aa: CASSLRGPTNEQFF
CDR3nt: TGTGCCAGCAGTTTGCGCGGGCCCACGAATGAGCAGTTCTTC

v_gene: TRBV6-1
len: 16
abundance: -
d_gene: TRBD2
j_gene: TRBJ2-1
CDR3aa: CASSERRGGDYNEQFF
CDR3nt: TGTGCCAGCAGTGAACGGCGCGGGGGTGACTACAATGAGCAGTTCTTC

v_gene: TRBV7-9
len: 15
abundance: -
d_gene: -
j_gene: TRBJ2-5
CDR3aa: CASSSTWAGSAAQYF
CDR3nt: TGTGCCAGCAGCTCGACATGGGCGGGTAGTGCGGCCCAGTACTTC

v_gene: TRBV7-9
len: 13
abundance: once
d_gene: TRBD1
j_gene: TRBJ1-2
CDR3aa: CASSSTGGRGYTF
CDR3nt: TGTGCCAGCAGCTCAACAGGGGGGCGAGGCTACACCTTC

v_gene: TRBV28
len: 17
abundance: -
d_gene: TRBD1
j_gene: TRBJ1-5
CDR3aa: CASSSLGDRRFNQPQHF
CDR3nt: TGTGCCAGCAGTTCTCTGGGGGACAGGCGTTTCAATCAGCCCCAGCATTTT

v_gene: TRBV6-1
len: 15
abundance: -
d_gene: TRBD1
j_gene: TRBJ2-7
CDR3aa: CASSDLQGEDYEQYF
CDR3nt: TGTGCCAGCAGTGACCTACAGGGGGAAGATTACGAGCAGTACTTC

v_gene: TRBV11-2
len: 16
abundance: -
d_gene: -
j_gene: TRBJ1-1
CDR3aa: CASSLFLWERNTEAFF
CDR3nt: TGTGCCAGCAGCTTATTTTTATGGGAGAGGAACACTGAAGCTTTCTTT

v_gene: TRBV2
len: 13
abundance: -
d_gene: -
j_gene: TRBJ2-5
CDR3aa: CASTGTSQETQYF
CDR3nt: TGTGCCAGCACGGGGACTTCTCAAGAGACCCAGTACTTC

v_gene: TRBV28
len: 14
abundance: -
d_gene: -
j_gene: TRBJ1-1
CDR3aa: CASSPEARGTEAFF
CDR3nt: TGTGCCAGCAGTCCCGAAGCCCGGGGCACTGAAGCTTTCTTT

v_gene: TRBV6-5
len: 13
abundance: -
d_gene: -
j_gene: TRBJ1-2
CDR3aa: CASNLGQSDGYTF
CDR3nt: TGTGCCAGCAACCTAGGACAGTCGGATGGCTACACCTTC

v_gene: TRBV9
len: 15
abundance: -
d_gene: -
j_gene: TRBJ2-2
CDR3aa: CASSVSQANTGELFF
CDR3nt: TGTGCCAGCAGCGTAAGCCAGGCAAACACCGGGGAGCTGTTTTTT

v_gene: TRBV11-3
len: 13
abundance: -
d_gene: -
j_gene: TRBJ1-1
CDR3aa: CASRGSMNTEAFF
CDR3nt: TGTGCCAGCCGGGGGTCCATGAACACTGAAGCTTTCTTT

v_gene: TRBV10-3
len: 14
abundance: -
d_gene: -
j_gene: TRBJ2-7
CDR3aa: CAIRQTGSSYEQYF
CDR3nt: TGTGCCATCAGACAGACGGGAAGCTCCTACGAGCAGTACTTC

v_gene: TRBV19
len: 13
abundance: -
d_gene: -
j_gene: TRBJ2-1
CDR3aa: CASSYYTGGEQFF
CDR3nt: TGTGCCAGTAGTTATTATACAGGCGGTGAGCAGTTCTTC

v_gene: TRBV6-1
len: 14
abundance: -
d_gene: TRBD1
j_gene: TRBJ2-1
CDR3aa: CASSENGGDSAEFF
CDR3nt: TGTGCCAGCAGTGAAAATGGTGGGGACAGTGCGGAGTTCTTC

v_gene: TRBV7-2
len: 14
abundance: few
d_gene: -
j_gene: TRBJ2-3
CDR3aa: CASSLSGGTDTQYF
CDR3nt: TGTGCCAGCAGTCTCTCGGGTGGTACAGATACGCAGTATTTT

v_gene: TRBV7-8
len: 14
abundance: -
d_gene: TRBD1
j_gene: TRBJ2-7
CDR3aa: CASSIRDRDHEQYF
CDR3nt: TGTGCCAGCAGCATCCGGGACAGGGACCACGAGCAGTACTTC

v_gene: TRBV2
len: 17
abundance: -
d_gene: TRBD2
j_gene: TRBJ2-3
CDR3aa: CASSEGGTRFATDTQYF
CDR3nt: TGTGCCAGCAGTGAGGGGGGGACTAGGTTCGCCACAGATACGCAGTATTTT

v_gene: TRBV6-5
len: 15
abundance: -
d_gene: TRBD1
j_gene: TRBJ1-2
CDR3aa: CASSYSGTESYGYTF
CDR3nt: TGTGCCAGCAGTTACTCAGGGACAGAGAGCTATGGCTACACCTTC

v_gene: TRBV19
len: 15
abundance: -
d_gene: TRBD1
j_gene: TRBJ2-1
CDR3aa: CASSIPGGGYNEQFF
CDR3nt: TGTGCCAGTAGTATTCCAGGGGGCGGTTACAATGAGCAGTTCTTC

v_gene: TRBV5-4
len: 14
abundance: -
d_gene: TRBD1
j_gene: TRBJ2-3
CDR3aa: CASSLRQGENTQYF
CDR3nt: TGTGCCAGCAGCTTGCGACAGGGGGAGAATACGCAGTATTTT

v_gene: TRBV9
len: 14
abundance: -
d_gene: TRBD1
j_gene: TRBJ1-2
CDR3aa: CASSRGQADYGYTF
CDR3nt: TGTGCCAGCAGCCGTGGACAGGCCGACTATGGCTACACCTTC

v_gene: TRBV19
len: 15
abundance: -
d_gene: -
j_gene: TRBJ1-2
CDR3aa: CASQGSPGANYGYTF
CDR3nt: TGTGCCAGTCAGGGAAGCCCCGGAGCTAACTATGGCTACACCTTC

v_gene: TRBV7-9
len: 15
abundance: -
d_gene: TRBD1
j_gene: TRBJ2-3
CDR3aa: CASSYDRGWTDTQYF
CDR3nt: TGTGCCAGCAGCTACGACAGGGGCTGGACAGATACGCAGTATTTT

v_gene: TRBV2
len: 14
abundance: -
d_gene: TRBD2
j_gene: TRBJ2-5
CDR3aa: CASSEEAGKETQYF
CDR3nt: TGTGCCAGCAGTGAAGAAGCGGGGAAAGAGACCCAGTACTTC

v_gene: TRBV9
len: 17
abundance: -
d_gene: -
j_gene: TRBJ1-1
CDR3aa: CASSVGSWPEMNTEAFF
CDR3nt: TGTGCCAGCAGCGTAGGAAGTTGGCCGGAGATGAACACTGAAGCTTTCTTT

v_gene: TRBV6-5
len: 13
abundance: -
d_gene: TRBD1
j_gene: TRBJ1-2
CDR3aa: CASRRTGDYGYTF
CDR3nt: TGTGCCAGCAGGAGGACAGGGGACTATGGCTACACCTTC

v_gene: TRBV27
len: 15
abundance: -
d_gene: TRBD1
j_gene: TRBJ1-4
CDR3aa: CASSPGQGAYEKLFF
CDR3nt: TGTGCCAGCAGCCCGGGACAGGGGGCATATGAAAAACTGTTTTTT

v_gene: TRBV11-1
len: 14
abundance: -
d_gene: TRBD1
j_gene: TRBJ1-1
CDR3aa: CASSSRGVNTEAFF
CDR3nt: TGTGCCAGCAGCTCCAGGGGGGTGAACACTGAAGCTTTCTTT

v_gene: TRBV5-1
len: 13
abundance: -
d_gene: -
j_gene: TRBJ2-7
CDR3aa: CASSFAESYEQYF
CDR3nt: TGCGCCAGCAGCTTCGCCGAGTCCTACGAGCAGTACTTC

v_gene: TRBV2
len: 15
abundance: -
d_gene: TRBD2
j_gene: TRBJ2-1
CDR3aa: CASSEGGLESYEQFF
CDR3nt: TGTGCCAGCAGTGAGGGGGGACTAGAATCCTATGAGCAGTTCTTC

v_gene: TRBV5-4
len: 15
abundance: -
d_gene: -
j_gene: TRBJ1-2
CDR3aa: CASRPDRRVNYGYTF
CDR3nt: TGTGCCAGCAGGCCAGACAGAAGGGTTAACTATGGCTACACCTTC

v_gene: TRBV10-3
len: 15
abundance: -
d_gene: -
j_gene: TRBJ2-7
CDR3aa: CAIGFVGGARHEQYF
CDR3nt: TGTGCCATCGGCTTCGTTGGGGGGGCGCGCCACGAGCAGTACTTC

v_gene: TRBV9
len: 14
abundance: -
d_gene: -
j_gene: TRBJ2-1
CDR3aa: CASSVGGLHNEQFF
CDR3nt: TGTGCCAGCAGCGTAGGCGGGCTCCACAATGAGCAGTTCTTC

v_gene: TRBV9
len: 17
abundance: -
d_gene: -
j_gene: TRBJ2-2
CDR3aa: CASSEPQNRASAGELFF
CDR3nt: TGTGCCAGCAGTGAACCCCAAAATAGAGCGAGCGCCGGGGAGCTGTTTTTT

v_gene: TRBV7-9
len: 12
abundance: -
d_gene: TRBD1
j_gene: TRBJ1-1
CDR3aa: CAGSGTGLSAFF
CDR3nt: TGTGCCGGTTCCGGGACAGGGCTCTCAGCTTTCTTT